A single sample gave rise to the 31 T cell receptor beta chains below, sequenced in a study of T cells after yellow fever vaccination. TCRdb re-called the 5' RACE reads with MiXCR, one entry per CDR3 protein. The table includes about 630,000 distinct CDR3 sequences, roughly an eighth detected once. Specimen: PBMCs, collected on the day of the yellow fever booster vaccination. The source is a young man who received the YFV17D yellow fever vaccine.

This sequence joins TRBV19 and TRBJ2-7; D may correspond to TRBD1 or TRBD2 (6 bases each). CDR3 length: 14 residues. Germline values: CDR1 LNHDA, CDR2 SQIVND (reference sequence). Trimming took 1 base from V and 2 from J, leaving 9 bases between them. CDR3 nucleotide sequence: TGTGCCAGTAGTATAGGCGGGGACACCTACGAGCAGTACTTC. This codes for CASSIGGDTYEQYF.

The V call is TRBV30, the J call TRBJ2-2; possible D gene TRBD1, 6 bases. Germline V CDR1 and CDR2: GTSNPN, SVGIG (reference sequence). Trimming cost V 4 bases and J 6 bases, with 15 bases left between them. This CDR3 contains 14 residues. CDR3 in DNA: TGTGCCTGGAACAGACAGGCTAATTCCGGGGAGCTGTTTTTT. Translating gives CAWNRQANSGELFF.

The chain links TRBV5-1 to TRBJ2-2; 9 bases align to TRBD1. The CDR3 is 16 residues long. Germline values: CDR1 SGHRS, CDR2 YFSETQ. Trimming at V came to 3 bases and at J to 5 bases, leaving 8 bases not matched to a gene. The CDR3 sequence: CASSWGQGGSTGELFF. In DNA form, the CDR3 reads TGCGCCAGCAGCTGGGGACAGGGCGGTAGTACCGGGGAGCTGTTTTTT.

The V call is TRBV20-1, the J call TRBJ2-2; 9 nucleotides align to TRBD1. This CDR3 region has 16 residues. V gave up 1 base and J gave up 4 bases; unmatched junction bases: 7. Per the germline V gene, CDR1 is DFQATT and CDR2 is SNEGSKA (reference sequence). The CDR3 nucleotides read TGCAGTGCTAGAGTTCCCGGGACAGGGAGCACCGGGGAGCTGTTTTTT. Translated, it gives CSARVPGTGSTGELFF.

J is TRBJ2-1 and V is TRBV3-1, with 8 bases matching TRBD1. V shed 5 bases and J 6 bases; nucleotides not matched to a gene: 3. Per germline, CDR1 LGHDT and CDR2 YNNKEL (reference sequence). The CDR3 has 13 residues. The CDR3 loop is CASSDTGGNEQFF. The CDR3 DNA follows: TGTGCCAGCAGCGATACAGGGGGCAATGAGCAGTTCTTC.

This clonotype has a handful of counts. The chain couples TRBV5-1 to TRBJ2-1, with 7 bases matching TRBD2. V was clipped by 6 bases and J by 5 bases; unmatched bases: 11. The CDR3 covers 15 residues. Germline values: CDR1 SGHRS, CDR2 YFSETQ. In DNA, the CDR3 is TGCGCCAGCACCTTTTCTAGGGCGGGGGACAATGAGCAGTTCTTC. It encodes CASTFSRAGDNEQFF.

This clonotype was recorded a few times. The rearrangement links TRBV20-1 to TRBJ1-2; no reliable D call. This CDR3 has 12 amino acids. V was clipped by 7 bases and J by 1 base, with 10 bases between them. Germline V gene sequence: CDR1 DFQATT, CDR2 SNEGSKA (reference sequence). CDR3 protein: CSGFEYNYGYTF. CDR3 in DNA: TGCAGTGGGTTTGAGTATAACTATGGCTACACCTTC.

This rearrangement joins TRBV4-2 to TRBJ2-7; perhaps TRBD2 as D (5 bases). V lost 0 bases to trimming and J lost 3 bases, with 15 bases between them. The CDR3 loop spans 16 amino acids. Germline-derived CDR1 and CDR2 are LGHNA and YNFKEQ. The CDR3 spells CASSQDMGDWYYEQYF. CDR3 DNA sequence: TGTGCCAGCAGCCAAGATATGGGAGACTGGTACTACGAGCAGTACTTC.

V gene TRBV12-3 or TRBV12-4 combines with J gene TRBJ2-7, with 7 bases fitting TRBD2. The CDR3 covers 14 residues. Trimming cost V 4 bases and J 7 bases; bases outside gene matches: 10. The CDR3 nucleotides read TGTGCCAGCAGTTCGATGGGAGGGCCGTATGAGCAGTACTTC. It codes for CASSSMGGPYEQYF.

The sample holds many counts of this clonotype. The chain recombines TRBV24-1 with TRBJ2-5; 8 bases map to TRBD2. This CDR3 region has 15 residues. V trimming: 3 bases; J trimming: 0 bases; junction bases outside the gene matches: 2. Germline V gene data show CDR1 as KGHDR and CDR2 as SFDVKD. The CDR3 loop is CATSDGGGYQETQYF. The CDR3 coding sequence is TGTGCCACCAGTGATGGCGGGGGGTACCAAGAGACCCAGTACTTC.

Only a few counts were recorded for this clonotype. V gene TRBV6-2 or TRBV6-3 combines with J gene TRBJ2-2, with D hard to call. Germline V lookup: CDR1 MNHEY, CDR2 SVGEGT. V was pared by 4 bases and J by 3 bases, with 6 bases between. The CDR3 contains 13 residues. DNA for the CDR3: TGTGCCAGCAGTTCCTCGTACACCGGGGAGCTGTTTTTT. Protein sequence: CASSSSYTGELFF.

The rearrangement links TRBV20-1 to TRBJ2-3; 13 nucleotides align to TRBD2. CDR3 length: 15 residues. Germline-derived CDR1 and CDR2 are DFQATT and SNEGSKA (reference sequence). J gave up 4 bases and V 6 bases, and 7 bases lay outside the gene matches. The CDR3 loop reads CSADGTSGKSDTQYF. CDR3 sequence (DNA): TGCAGTGCGGACGGGACTAGCGGGAAGTCAGATACGCAGTATTTT.

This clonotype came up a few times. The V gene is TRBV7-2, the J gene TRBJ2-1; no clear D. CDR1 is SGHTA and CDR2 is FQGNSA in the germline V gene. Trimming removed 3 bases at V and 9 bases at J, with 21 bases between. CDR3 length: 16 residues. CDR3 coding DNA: TGTGCCAGCAGCTTCGAACCGACGTTGCTGCCCGCTGAGCAGTTCTTC. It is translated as CASSFEPTLLPAEQFF.

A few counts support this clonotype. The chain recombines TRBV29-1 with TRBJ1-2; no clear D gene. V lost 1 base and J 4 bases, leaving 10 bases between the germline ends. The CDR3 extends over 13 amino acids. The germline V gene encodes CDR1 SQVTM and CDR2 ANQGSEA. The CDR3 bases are TGCAGCGTTGAAGCCGGTAACTCCTATGGCTACACCTTC. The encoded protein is CSVEAGNSYGYTF.

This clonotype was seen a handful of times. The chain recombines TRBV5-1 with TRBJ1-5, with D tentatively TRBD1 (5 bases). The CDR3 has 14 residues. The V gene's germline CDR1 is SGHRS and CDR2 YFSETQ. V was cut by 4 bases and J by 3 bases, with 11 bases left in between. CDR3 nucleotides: TGCGCCAGCAGCCTCACAGGCCACAATCAGCCCCAGCATTTT. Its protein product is CASSLTGHNQPQHF.

The CDR3 coding sequence is TGTGCCAGCAAGGGGCCAGGGGCTAACTGGGAGCAGTACTTC. Protein sequence: CASKGPGANWEQYF. The chain is built from TRBV6-2 or TRBV6-3 and TRBJ2-7, with a tentative D call TRBD1 (6 bases). V gave up 7 bases and J gave up 7 bases, with 20 bases separating them. The length of the CDR3 is 14 residues. In germline, CDR1 is MNHEY, CDR2 SVGEGT.

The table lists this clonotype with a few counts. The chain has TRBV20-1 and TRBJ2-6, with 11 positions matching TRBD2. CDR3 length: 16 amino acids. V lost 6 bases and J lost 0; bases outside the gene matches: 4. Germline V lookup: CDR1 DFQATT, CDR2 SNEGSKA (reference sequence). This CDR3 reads CSAKTSGNSGANVLTF. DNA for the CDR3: TGCAGTGCCAAGACTAGCGGGAACTCTGGGGCCAACGTCCTGACTTTC.

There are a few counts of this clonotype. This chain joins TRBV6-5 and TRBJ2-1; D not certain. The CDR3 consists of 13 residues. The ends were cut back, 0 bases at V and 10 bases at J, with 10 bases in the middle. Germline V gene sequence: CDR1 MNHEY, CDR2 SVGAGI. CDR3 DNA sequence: TGTGCCAGCAGTTACTCGTTGAACGCCGAGCAGTTCTTC. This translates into CASSYSLNAEQFF.

CDR3 nucleotide sequence: TGTGCCAGCAGCTGGACAGACGAGCAGTACTTC. Amino acids: CASSWTDEQYF. This chain uses TRBV5-6 with TRBJ2-7; D might be TRBD1 (6 bases). V lost 3 bases and J lost 5, with 6 bases in between. This CDR3 spans 11 amino acids. The germline V gene encodes CDR1 SGHDT and CDR2 YYEEEE.

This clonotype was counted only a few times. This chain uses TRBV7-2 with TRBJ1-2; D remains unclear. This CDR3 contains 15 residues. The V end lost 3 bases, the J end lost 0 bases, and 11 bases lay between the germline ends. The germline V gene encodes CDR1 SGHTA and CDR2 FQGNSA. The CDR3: CASSFVRQANYGYTF. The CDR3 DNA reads TGTGCCAGCAGCTTTGTTCGCCAAGCTAACTATGGCTACACCTTC.

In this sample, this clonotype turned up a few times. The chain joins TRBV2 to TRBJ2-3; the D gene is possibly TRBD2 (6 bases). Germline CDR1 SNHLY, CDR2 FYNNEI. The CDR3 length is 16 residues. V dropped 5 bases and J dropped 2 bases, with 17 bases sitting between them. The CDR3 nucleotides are TGTGCCAGCAGTCCCGATGGAGGGAGTAACACAGATACGCAGTATTTT. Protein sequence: CASSPDGGSNTDTQYF. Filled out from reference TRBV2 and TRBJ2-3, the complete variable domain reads EPEVTQTPSHQVTQMGQEVILRCVPISNHLYFYWYRQILGQKVEFLVSFYNNEISEKSEIFDDQFSVERPDGSNFTLKIRSTKLEDSAMYFCASSPDGGSNTDTQYFGPGTRLTVL.

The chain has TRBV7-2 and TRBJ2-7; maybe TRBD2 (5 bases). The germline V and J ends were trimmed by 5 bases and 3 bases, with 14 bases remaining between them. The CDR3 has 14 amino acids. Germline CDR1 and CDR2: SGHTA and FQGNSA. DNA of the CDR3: TGTGCCAGCAGCCTCAAGGAACTAGTCTACGAGCAGTACTTC. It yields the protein CASSLKELVYEQYF.

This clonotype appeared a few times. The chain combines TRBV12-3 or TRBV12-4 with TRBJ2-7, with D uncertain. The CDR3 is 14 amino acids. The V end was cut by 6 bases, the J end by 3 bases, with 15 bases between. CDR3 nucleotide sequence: TGTGCCAGCAGCCCGAGTGGGTCCCACTACGAGCAGTACTTC. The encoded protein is CASSPSGSHYEQYF.

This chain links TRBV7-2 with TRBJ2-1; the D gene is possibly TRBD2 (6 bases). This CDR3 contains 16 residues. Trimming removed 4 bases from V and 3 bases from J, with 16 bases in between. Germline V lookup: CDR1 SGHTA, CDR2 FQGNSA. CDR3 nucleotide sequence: TGTGCCAGCAGCTCACGGGGAGGACTGCTCTACAATGAGCAGTTCTTC. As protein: CASSSRGGLLYNEQFF.

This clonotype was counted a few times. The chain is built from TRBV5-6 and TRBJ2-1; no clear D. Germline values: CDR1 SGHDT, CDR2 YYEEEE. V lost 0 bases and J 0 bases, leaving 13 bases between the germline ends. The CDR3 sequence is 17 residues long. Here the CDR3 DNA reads TGTGCCAGCAGCTTGGCCGGGTCGGAGCCCTCCTACAATGAGCAGTTCTTC. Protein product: CASSLAGSEPSYNEQFF.

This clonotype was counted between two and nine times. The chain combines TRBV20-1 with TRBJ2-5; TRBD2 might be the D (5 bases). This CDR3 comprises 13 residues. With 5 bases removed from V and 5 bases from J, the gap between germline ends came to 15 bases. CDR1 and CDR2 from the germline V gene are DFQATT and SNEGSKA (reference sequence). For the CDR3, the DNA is TGCAGTGCTCCCCGGGCGGGCGGGGAGACCCAGTACTTC. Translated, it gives CSAPRAGGETQYF.

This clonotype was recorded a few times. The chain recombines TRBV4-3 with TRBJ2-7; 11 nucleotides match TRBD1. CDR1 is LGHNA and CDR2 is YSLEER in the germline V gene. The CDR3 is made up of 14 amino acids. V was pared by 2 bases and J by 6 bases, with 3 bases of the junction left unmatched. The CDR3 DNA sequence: TGCGCCAGCAGCCAAAGGACAGGGGGCGGCGAGCAGTACTTC. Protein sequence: CASSQRTGGGEQYF.

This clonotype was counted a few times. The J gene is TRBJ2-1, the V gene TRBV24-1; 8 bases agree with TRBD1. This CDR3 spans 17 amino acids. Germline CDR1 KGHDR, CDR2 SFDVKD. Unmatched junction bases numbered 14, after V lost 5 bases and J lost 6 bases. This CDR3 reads CATSGVSGGARGNEQFF. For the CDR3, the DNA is TGTGCCACCAGTGGAGTATCAGGGGGCGCGAGGGGCAATGAGCAGTTCTTC.

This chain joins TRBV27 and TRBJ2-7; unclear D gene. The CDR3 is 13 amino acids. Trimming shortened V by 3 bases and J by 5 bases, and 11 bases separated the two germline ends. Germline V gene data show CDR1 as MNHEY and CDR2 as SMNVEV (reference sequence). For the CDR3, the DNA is TGTGCCAGCAGTTTCACTCGGCGGCACGAGCAGTACTTC. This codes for CASSFTRRHEQYF.

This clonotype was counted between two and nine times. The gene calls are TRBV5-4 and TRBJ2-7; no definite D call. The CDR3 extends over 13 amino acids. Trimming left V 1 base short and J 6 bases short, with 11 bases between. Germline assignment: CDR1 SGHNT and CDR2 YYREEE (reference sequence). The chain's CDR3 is CASSLSLSLEQYF. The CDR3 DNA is TGTGCCAGCAGCTTGAGTCTGAGCCTCGAGCAGTACTTC.

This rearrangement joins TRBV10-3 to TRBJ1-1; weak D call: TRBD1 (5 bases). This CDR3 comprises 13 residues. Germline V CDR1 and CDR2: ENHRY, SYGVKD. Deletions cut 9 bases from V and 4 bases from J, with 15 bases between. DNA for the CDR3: TGTGCCATGATGGGCGAAAGGGGCACTGAAGCTTTCTTT. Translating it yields CAMMGERGTEAFF.